These 10 T cell receptor beta chains were sequenced from one sample in a study of shared clonotypes between healthy human individuals. As defined, naive CD8 cells were CD45RO-negative and positively selected for CCR7, with terminally differentiated effector memory CD45RA+ cells excluded. Sequenced by immunoSEQ multiplex PCR; TCRdb stores in-frame clones only, minus some. The table shows 2 million to 2.5 million clones, with 93% occurring only once. Sequenced input: naive CD8+ T cells from PBMCs. The receptors derive from a man in his late teens or twenties in good health. Some clones in this sample may be carry-over from other donors' samples.

This chain uses TRBV7-9 with TRBJ2-2; 9 bases line up with TRBD2. Looked up from germline, CDR1 is SEHNR and CDR2 is FQNEAQ (reference sequence). V lost 4 bases and J lost 1; bases outside the gene matches: 4. The CDR3 runs 16 residues. The chain's CDR3 is CASSSAGGRNTGELFF. The CDR3, as DNA: TGTGCCAGCAGCTCCGCGGGAGGGCGGAACACCGGGGAGCTGTTTTTT.

The rearrangement uses TRBV27 and TRBJ2-7, with 7 bases identical to TRBD2. J lost 4 bases, V lost 1 base, and 7 bases had no gene match. This CDR3 is built from 15 residues. The germline gives CDR1 MNHEY, CDR2 SMNVEV (reference sequence). CDR3 sequence: CASSLWAGVWYEQYF. The DNA for the CDR3 is TGTGCCAGCAGTTTATGGGCGGGAGTGTGGTACGAGCAGTACTTC.

The chain carries TRBV11-2 and TRBJ2-3, with D unresolved. Trimming cost V 1 base and J 0 bases, with 11 bases left between them. The CDR3 sequence is 16 residues long. CDR1 is SGHAT and CDR2 is FQNNGV in the germline V gene. CDR3 residues: CASSLGGSPSTDTQYF. The CDR3 DNA sequence: TGTGCCAGCAGCTTAGGAGGTAGTCCTAGCACAGATACGCAGTATTTT.

The V call is TRBV7-9, the J call TRBJ2-1, with a possible D match to TRBD1 (6 bases). Germline V CDR1 and CDR2: SEHNR, FQNEAQ (reference sequence). The CDR3 extends over 15 amino acids. V dropped 5 bases and J dropped 7 bases, with 18 bases sitting between them. Here the CDR3 DNA reads TGTGCCAGCAGCCCGGGACAAAGCACCGGGAATGAGCAGTTCTTC. It encodes CASSPGQSTGNEQFF.

J is TRBJ1-4 and V is TRBV28; TRBD1 aligns across 8 bases. V was pared by 6 bases and J by 0 bases, with 3 bases of the junction left unmatched. Germline V gene sequence: CDR1 MDHEN, CDR2 SYDVKM. The length of the CDR3 is 15 residues. The CDR3 loop reads CASRGQAATNEKLFF. The DNA for the CDR3 is TGTGCCAGCAGGGGACAGGCTGCAACTAATGAAAAACTGTTTTTT.

The chain is built from TRBV27 and TRBJ2-7; the match to TRBD2 covers 12 bases. J was trimmed by 3 bases and V by 3 bases; bases with no gene match: 6. The CDR3 totals 16 residues. Germline assignment: CDR1 MNHEY and CDR2 SMNVEV (reference sequence). CDR3 amino acids: CASSFLAGGPRYEQYF. Written as DNA, the CDR3 is TGTGCCAGCAGTTTCCTAGCGGGAGGGCCGCGCTACGAGCAGTACTTC.

The chain links TRBV7-9 to TRBJ2-3; D perhaps matches TRBD2 (6 bases). Trimming removed 1 base from V and 5 bases from J, with 13 bases in between. The CDR3 spans 15 residues. CDR1 is SEHNR and CDR2 is FQNEAQ in the germline V gene (reference sequence). Here the CDR3 reads CASSLGWRAGDTQYF. The DNA of the CDR3 is TGTGCCAGCAGCTTAGGATGGAGAGCGGGAGATACGCAGTATTTT.

V gene TRBV7-9 combines with J gene TRBJ2-3, with a weak D call TRBD2 (6 bases). The CDR3 runs to 17 residues. From germline, CDR1 is SEHNR and CDR2 FQNEAQ (reference sequence). V was pared by 2 bases and J by 1 base, with 16 bases between. The CDR3 nucleotides read TGTGCCAGCAGCTTACGTCCGCGGGACGTTCGCACAGATACGCAGTATTTT. It yields the protein CASSLRPRDVRTDTQYF.

The V and J genes are TRBV4-1 and TRBJ2-2; a weak D match, TRBD1 (6 bases). CDR1 is MGHRA, CDR2 YSYEKL, per germline. There are 16 residues in the CDR3. Trimming cost V 4 bases and J 2 bases, with 14 bases left between them. The CDR3 protein is CASSLVTQGNTGELFF. CDR3 nucleotides: TGCGCCAGCAGCCTCGTGACACAGGGTAACACCGGGGAGCTGTTTTTT.

The J gene is TRBJ1-2, the V gene TRBV9; D possibly corresponds to TRBD1 (5 bases). The germline V gene encodes CDR1 SGDLS and CDR2 YYNGEE. The CDR3 extends over 19 amino acids. With 4 bases removed from V and 7 bases from J, the gap between germline ends came to 32 bases. CDR3 in amino acids: CASSPHPLKGALRACGYTF. CDR3 in DNA: TGTGCCAGCAGCCCGCACCCCCTAAAAGGGGCGCTTAGAGCCTGTGGCTACACCTTC. Using reference TRBV9 and TRBJ1-2 for the parts outside the CDR3, the full variable domain is DSGVTQTPKHLITATGQRVTLRCSPRSGDLSVYWYQQSLDQGLQFLIQYYNGEERAKGNILERFSAQQFPDLHSELNLSSLELGDSALYFCASSPHPLKGALRACGYTFGSGTRLTVV.